These 21 T cell receptor beta chains share one sample of origin, sequenced in a study of Graves' ophthalmopathy and Graves' hyperthyroidism. The authors amplified TCR beta CDR3 regions, and they did so from RNA transcripts for repertoire sequencing. Second-round multiplex PCR followed a first-round RT-PCR using HTBI primers. TCRdb itself ran the multiplex PCR reads through MiXCR, one entry per CDR3 protein. Among 45,000 to 60,000 distinct CDR3 sequences listed, 45% to 55% were seen once. The sample consisted of peripheral blood. The source is an adult woman with Graves' ophthalmopathy.

This clonotype was seen many times. V usage is TRBV2 and J usage is TRBJ1-4; 7 bases line up with TRBD1. V lost 2 bases, J lost 8 bases, and 11 bases stayed unmatched. CDR3 length: 16 amino acids. The germline gives CDR1 SNHLY, CDR2 FYNNEI. The CDR3 DNA is TGTGCCAGCAGTGAATCTAGACAGGGCCGGCGCGAAAAACTGTTTTTT. This sequence encodes CASSESRQGRREKLFF.

The chain joins TRBV12-3 or TRBV12-4 to TRBJ1-2; D is possibly TRBD1 (6 bases). Trimming took off 2 bases at V and 6 bases at J, with 10 bases between the two ends. The CDR3 is made up of 13 amino acids. The CDR3: CASSLWTEDGYTF. CDR3 sequence (DNA): TGTGCCAGCAGTTTATGGACAGAGGATGGCTACACCTTC.

The genes are TRBV2 and TRBJ1-5; D ambiguous. The V end was cut by 5 bases, the J end by 11 bases, with 13 bases between. The CDR3 spans 12 residues. CDR1 is SNHLY and CDR2 is FYNNEI in the germline V gene. The CDR3 here is CASSSDEETQHF. CDR3 sequence (DNA): TGTGCCAGCAGTTCCGACGAGGAGACCCAGCATTTT.

Notes on this clonotype: The conserved phenylalanine or tryptophan normally closing the CDR3 is absent here, so this likely arose from a read error. The V call is TRBV7-2, the J call TRBJ2-5, with D tentatively TRBD2 (6 bases). The germline gives CDR1 SGHTA, CDR2 FQGNSA. This CDR3 is built from 16 residues. CDR3 in DNA: TGTGCTAGCAGCTTAGCGGCAGGGAGTTATCAAGAGACCCAGTACTCC. Its translation is CASSLAAGSYQETQYS.

The sample holds many counts of this clonotype. The chain links TRBV7-3 to TRBJ2-1, with TRBD2 matching over 14 bases. CDR3 length: 16 residues. J lost 8 bases, V lost 5 bases, and 8 bases had no gene match. Germline CDR1 is SGHTA and CDR2 is FQGTGA. DNA for the CDR3: TGTGCCAGCAGCGCCTGGGGACTAGCGGGAGAGGATGAGCAGTTCTTC. Protein: CASSAWGLAGEDEQFF.

This clonotype was recorded only once. A much larger clonotype is one base distant, so this may be a read error. This chain connects TRBV7-2 to TRBJ2-7; 11 nucleotides match TRBD2. Germline V gene lookup returns CDR1 SGHTA and CDR2 FQGNSA. There are 18 residues in the CDR3. The J segment lost 5 bases and the V segment lost 6 bases, leaving 18 bases of the junction unmatched. The CDR3 sequence is CASSYNHLTSGSMHEQYF. CDR3 DNA: TGTGCCAGCAGTTACAATCATTTAACTAGCGGGAGTATGCACGAGCAGTACTTC.

This clonotype was recorded at least ten times. V is TRBV28 and J is TRBJ2-5; TRBD2 aligns across 7 bases. The length of the CDR3 is 15 residues. The V segment lost 3 bases and the J segment 5 bases; nucleotides outside the gene matches: 9. Germline CDR1 reads MDHEN; CDR2 reads SYDVKM. CDR3 loop: CASSFIEEGGETQYF. The CDR3 DNA reads as TGTGCCAGCAGTTTCATCGAGGAGGGAGGGGAGACCCAGTACTTC.

This clonotype came up many times. The chain links TRBV6-1 to TRBJ2-2; maybe TRBD1 (6 bases). The CDR3 runs to 12 residues. V lost 6 bases to trimming and J lost 12 bases, with 14 bases between them. Germline lookup yields CDR1 MNHNS and CDR2 SASEGT. CDR3 sequence (DNA): TGTGCCAGCAGACCCCCGGGACAAAAGCTGTTTTTT. It codes for CASRPPGQKLFF.

V gene TRBV7-2 combines with J gene TRBJ2-4; the D is unclear. From germline, CDR1 is SGHTA and CDR2 FQGNSA. V lost 5 bases to trimming and J lost 0 bases, with 20 bases between them. This CDR3 has 18 residues. The chain's CDR3 is CASSPTLRFLLAKNIQYF. CDR3 DNA sequence: TGTGCCAGCAGCCCAACGTTACGCTTCCTACTAGCCAAAAACATTCAGTACTTC.

This clonotype came up many times. This sequence joins TRBV28 and TRBJ1-1; D gene ambiguous. Germline CDR1 reads MDHEN; CDR2 reads SYDVKM. The CDR3 is made up of 14 amino acids. Trimming cost V 6 bases and J 1 base, with 12 bases left between them. This CDR3 reads CASSPGPGNTEAFF. CDR3 bases: TGTGCCAGCAGCCCCGGACCGGGGAACACTGAAGCTTTCTTT.

The chain is built from TRBV29-1 and TRBJ2-6, with D hard to call. This CDR3 region has 10 residues. Germline values: CDR1 SQVTM, CDR2 ANQGSEA. CDR3 in amino acids: CRAGANVLTF. The CDR3 coding sequence is TGCAGGGCTGGGGCCAACGTCCTGACTTTC.

The chain employs TRBV20-1 and TRBJ2-1; 9 bases map to TRBD2. The CDR3 runs to 12 residues. Germline-derived CDR1 and CDR2 are DFQATT and SNEGSKA (reference sequence). Trimming removed 1 base from V and 8 bases from J; junction bases left unmatched: 0. The CDR3 here is CSARGLADEQFF. The CDR3 bases are TGCAGTGCTAGAGGACTAGCGGATGAGCAGTTCTTC.

This clonotype was detected ten times or more. V usage is TRBV20-1 and J usage is TRBJ2-7; either TRBD1 or TRBD2 may fit D (6 bases each). The V and J ends lost 1 base and 3 bases respectively, with 13 bases between them. CDR3 length equals 14 residues. From germline, CDR1 is DFQATT and CDR2 SNEGSKA (reference sequence). In DNA, the CDR3 is TGCAGTGCTAGAGTGTCGGGGGCGAACTACGAGCAGTACTTC. Its translation is CSARVSGANYEQYF.

The J gene is TRBJ2-3, the V gene TRBV14; TRBD2 matches 7 bases. The CDR3 has 14 residues. CDR1 is SGHDN, CDR2 FVKESK, per germline. The trim removed 1 base at V and 6 bases at J, leaving 4 bases unmatched. CDR3 DNA sequence: TGTGCCAGCAGCCAAGGAGCGGGATTGGATACGCAGTATTTT. Its protein product is CASSQGAGLDTQYF.

This clonotype was detected a few times. The CDR3 is CASSPGQGNQPQHF. In DNA, the CDR3 is TGTGCCAGCTCACCAGGACAGGGCAATCAGCCCCAGCATTTT. The chain recombines TRBV18 with TRBJ1-5; 7 bases agree with TRBD1. This CDR3 spans 14 amino acids. From germline, CDR1 is KGHSH and CDR2 LQKENI. V was pared by 2 bases and J by 2 bases, with 0 bases of the junction left unmatched.

This clonotype was detected ten times or more. The chain has TRBV4-3 and TRBJ2-1, with 11 bases aligning to TRBD1. The CDR3 is made up of 14 amino acids. CDR1 is LGHNA and CDR2 is YSLEER in the germline V gene. Trimming took 3 bases from V and 9 from J; bases not matched to a gene: 4. Here the CDR3 reads CASSHRDRGTEQFF. CDR3 DNA sequence: TGCGCCAGCAGCCACCGGGACAGGGGGACTGAGCAGTTCTTC.

Ten or more counts support this clonotype. V usage is TRBV19 and J usage is TRBJ2-3; D is unclear. Germline CDR1 reads LNHDA; CDR2 reads SQIVND (reference sequence). CDR3 size: 11 residues. Deletions cut 6 bases from V and 6 bases from J, with 7 bases between. CDR3 loop: CASRLGDTQYF. The CDR3 bases are TGTGCCAGTAGGCTCGGGGATACGCAGTATTTT.

The count of this clonotype is one. The V call is TRBV4-1, the J call TRBJ2-2; D might be TRBD2 (6 bases). CDR1 is MGHRA, CDR2 YSYEKL, per germline. The V gene lost 0 bases and the J gene lost 1 base, with 12 bases spanning the gap. This CDR3 comprises 17 residues. CDR3 nucleotide sequence: TGCGCCAGCAGCCAAGATGGCGTGGGAGGGAACACCGGGGAGCTGTTTTTT. Translation gives CASSQDGVGGNTGELFF.

This clonotype showed up just once. The chain combines TRBV7-2 with TRBJ2-3, with 7 bases that match TRBD2. The CDR3 spans 16 residues. V was pared by 5 bases and J by 5 bases, with 13 bases of the junction left unmatched. Germline values: CDR1 SGHTA, CDR2 FQGNSA. CDR3 sequence reads: CASSPSGGGPGDTQYF. CDR3 bases: TGTGCCAGCAGCCCTTCGGGGGGAGGGCCGGGAGATACGCAGTATTTT.

This clonotype was seen at least ten times. The chain recombines TRBV19 with TRBJ2-7; unclear D gene. The V end was cut by 4 bases, the J end by 4 bases, with 11 bases between. This CDR3 spans 13 amino acids. CDR1 LNHDA and CDR2 SQIVND come from the germline V gene (reference sequence). The CDR3 DNA reads as TGTGCCAGTAGTAAAGCAGGTACATACGAGCAGTACTTC. The encoded protein is CASSKAGTYEQYF. Supplemented by reference TRBV19 and TRBJ2-7, the full variable domain reads DGGITQSPKYLFRKEGQNVTLSCEQNLNHDAMYWYRQDPGQGLRLIYYSQIVNDFQKGDIAEGYSVSREKKESFPLTVTSAQKNPTAFYLCASSKAGTYEQYFGPGTRLTVT.

This clonotype was observed a handful of times. The V call is TRBV28, the J call TRBJ1-2; D is ambiguous. CDR1 is MDHEN, CDR2 SYDVKM, per germline. The CDR3 is made up of 14 amino acids. Trimming cost V 4 bases and J 1 base, with 10 bases left between them. The CDR3 region is CASSSGNFNYGYTF. The CDR3 DNA is TGTGCCAGCAGTTCAGGCAACTTTAACTATGGCTACACCTTC.